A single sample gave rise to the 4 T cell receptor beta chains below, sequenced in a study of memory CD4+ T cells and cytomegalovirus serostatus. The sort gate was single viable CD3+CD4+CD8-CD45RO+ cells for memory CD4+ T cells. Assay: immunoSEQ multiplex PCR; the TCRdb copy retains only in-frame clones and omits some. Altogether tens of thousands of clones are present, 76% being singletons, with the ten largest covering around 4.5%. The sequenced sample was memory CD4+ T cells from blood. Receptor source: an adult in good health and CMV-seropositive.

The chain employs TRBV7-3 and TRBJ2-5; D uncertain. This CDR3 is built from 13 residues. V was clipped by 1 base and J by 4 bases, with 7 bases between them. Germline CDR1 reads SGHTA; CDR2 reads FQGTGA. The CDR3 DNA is TGTGCCAGCAGCTTAATGGTAGGAGAGACCCAGTACTTC. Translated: CASSLMVGETQYF.

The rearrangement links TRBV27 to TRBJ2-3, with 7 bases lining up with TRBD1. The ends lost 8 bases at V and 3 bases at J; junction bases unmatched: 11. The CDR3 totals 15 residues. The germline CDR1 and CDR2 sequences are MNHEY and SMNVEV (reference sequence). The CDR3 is CASSSNRGWTDTQYF. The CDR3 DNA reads TGTGCCAGCTCCTCAAACAGGGGATGGACAGATACGCAGTATTTT.

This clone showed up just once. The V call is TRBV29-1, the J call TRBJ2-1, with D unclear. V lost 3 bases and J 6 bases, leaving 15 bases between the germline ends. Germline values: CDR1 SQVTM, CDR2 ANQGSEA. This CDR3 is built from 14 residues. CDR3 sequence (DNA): TGCAGCGTTGACGCGGTCGGAACCCCCAATGAGCAGTTCTTC. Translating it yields CSVDAVGTPNEQFF.

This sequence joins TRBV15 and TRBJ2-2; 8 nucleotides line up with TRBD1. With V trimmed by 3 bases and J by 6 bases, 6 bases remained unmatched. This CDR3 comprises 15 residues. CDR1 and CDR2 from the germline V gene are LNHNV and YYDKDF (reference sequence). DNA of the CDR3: TGTGCCACCAGCAGGGGCGGGGACAGGCCCGGGGAGCTGTTTTTT. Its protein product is CATSRGGDRPGELFF.